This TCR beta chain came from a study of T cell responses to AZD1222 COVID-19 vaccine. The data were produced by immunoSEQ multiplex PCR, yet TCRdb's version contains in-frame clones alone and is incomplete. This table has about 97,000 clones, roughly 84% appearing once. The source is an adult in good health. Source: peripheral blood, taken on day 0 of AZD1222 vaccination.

The DNA for the CDR3 is TGCGCCAGCAGCCCCGGGACAGCGGGCTATGGCTACACCTTC. Protein product: CASSPGTAGYGYTF. J is TRBJ1-2 and V is TRBV5-1; 7 nucleotides line up with TRBD1. The ends lost 4 bases at V and 4 bases at J; junction bases unmatched: 7. Germline CDR1 is SGHRS and CDR2 is YFSETQ. This CDR3 is 14 amino acids long. Complete variable domain (other parts from reference TRBV5-1 and TRBJ1-2): KAGVTQTPRYLIKTRGQQVTLSCSPISGHRSVSWYQQTPGQGLQFLFEYFSETQRNKGNFPGRFSGRQFSNSRSEMNVSTLELGDSALYLCASSPGTAGYGYTFGSGTRLTVV.